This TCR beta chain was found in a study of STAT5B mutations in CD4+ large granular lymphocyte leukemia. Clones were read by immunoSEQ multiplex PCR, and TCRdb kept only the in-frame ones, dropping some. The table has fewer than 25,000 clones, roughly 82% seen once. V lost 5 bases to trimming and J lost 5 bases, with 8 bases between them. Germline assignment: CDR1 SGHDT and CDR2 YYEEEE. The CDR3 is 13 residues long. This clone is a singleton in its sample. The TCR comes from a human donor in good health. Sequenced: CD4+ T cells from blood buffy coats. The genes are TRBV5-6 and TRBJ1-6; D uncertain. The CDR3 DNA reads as TGTGCCAGCAGTGTCACTAATAATTCACCCCTCCACTTT. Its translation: CASSVTNNSPLHF.